Presented here are 2 T cell receptor beta chains from one specimen sequenced in a study of T cell responses to AZD1222 COVID-19 vaccine. Sequenced by immunoSEQ multiplex PCR; TCRdb stores in-frame clones only, minus some. The data contain 100,000 to 150,000 clones, roughly 92% of them singletons. Sequenced here: peripheral blood, sampled 28 days after the second AZD1222 dose. The receptors originated from an adult who received the AZD1222 COVID-19 vaccine.

J is TRBJ2-5 and V is TRBV30; 7 bases agree with TRBD1. This CDR3 contains 12 residues. J gave up 5 bases and V 5 bases, and 5 bases lay outside the gene matches. Germline CDR1 and CDR2: GTSNPN and SVGIG (reference sequence). The CDR3 bases are TGTGCCTGGGGACAGGTGGGGGAGACCCAGTACTTC. It translates to CAWGQVGETQYF.

The table lists this clone with a count of one. The chain joins TRBV6-5 to TRBJ2-5; D is uncertain. The CDR3 totals 12 residues. Germline CDR1 MNHEY, CDR2 SVGAGI. Between the trimmed V and J ends, which lost 8 bases and 2 bases, there was a span of 9 bases. CDR3 protein: CASVQRQETQYF. Here the CDR3 DNA reads TGTGCCAGCGTCCAGAGACAAGAGACCCAGTACTTC.